Following are 20 T cell receptor beta chains from one sample sequenced in a study of shared clonotypes between healthy human individuals. TCRdb's table, derived via immunoSEQ multiplex PCR, lists solely in-frame clones and lacks some. The sample holds over 2 million clones, 85% to 95% seen once. Sequenced: naive CD4+ T cells sorted from blood. Noted subset: CD45RA+ positively selected. Every receptor here comes from a man between 18 and 29 years old in good health.

The chain is built from TRBV5-1 and TRBJ1-1, with D unclear. CDR1 is SGHRS and CDR2 is YFSETQ in the germline V gene. Trimming shortened V by 0 bases and J by 7 bases, and 13 bases separated the two germline ends. The CDR3 has 14 amino acids. This CDR3 reads CASSLEGTNGEAFF. CDR3 DNA: TGCGCCAGCAGCTTGGAGGGCACGAACGGTGAAGCTTTCTTT.

This clone was seen once. The chain has TRBV5-4 and TRBJ2-3; 7 bases are a match to TRBD1. V gave up 1 base and J gave up 4 bases; unmatched junction bases: 15. This CDR3 contains 18 residues. In germline, CDR1 is SGHNT, CDR2 YYREEE (reference sequence). The CDR3 region is CASSLKQARGGVSDTQYF. The CDR3 bases are TGTGCCAGCAGCTTGAAGCAGGCTCGAGGGGGCGTCTCAGATACGCAGTATTTT.

The genes are TRBV7-2 and TRBJ2-2; D is possibly TRBD2 (6 bases). CDR3 length equals 15 residues. Germline CDR1 is SGHTA and CDR2 is FQGNSA. V was clipped by 1 base and J by 4 bases, with 10 bases between them. The CDR3 loop is CASSLDGSVTGELFF. The DNA of the CDR3 is TGTGCCAGCAGCTTAGACGGGAGTGTCACCGGGGAGCTGTTTTTT.

This clone was detected once. The chain links TRBV7-9 to TRBJ2-3; D unresolved. CDR3 length: 14 amino acids. The V end was cut by 1 base, the J end by 4 bases, with 9 bases between. Germline V gene sequence: CDR1 SEHNR, CDR2 FQNEAQ (reference sequence). Here the CDR3 reads CASSLDTAPDTQYF. CDR3 bases: TGTGCCAGCAGCTTAGATACCGCCCCAGATACGCAGTATTTT.

The V and J genes are TRBV10-3 and TRBJ2-3, with TRBD2 matching 7 bases. Germline V CDR1 and CDR2: ENHRY, SYGVKD. The CDR3 is made up of 14 amino acids. J lost 6 bases, V lost 11 bases, and 14 bases had no gene match. The CDR3, as DNA: TGTGCCGTCAAGAGCGGACTAGGGATTGATACGCAGTATTTT. This sequence encodes CAVKSGLGIDTQYF.

The chain employs TRBV5-4 and TRBJ2-5; D unclear. CDR1 is SGHNT and CDR2 is YYREEE in the germline V gene (reference sequence). The V and J ends lost 0 bases and 1 base respectively, with 7 bases between them. CDR3 length: 14 amino acids. In DNA form, the CDR3 reads TGTGCCAGCAGCTTGGGATCACCCCAAGAGACCCAGTACTTC. This gives the protein CASSLGSPQETQYF.

The chain couples TRBV27 to TRBJ1-4; TRBD1 agrees at 8 bases. The CDR3 spans 14 residues. With 6 bases clipped from V and 6 bases from J, the junction kept 6 bases outside the gene matches. Germline values: CDR1 MNHEY, CDR2 SMNVEV (reference sequence). CDR3 residues: CASSSDRGYEKLFF. Here the CDR3 DNA reads TGTGCCAGCAGCTCCGACAGGGGCTATGAAAAACTGTTTTTT.

A remark on this clone: The sample contains more than one DNA sequence encoding this CDR3. V usage is TRBV9 and J usage is TRBJ2-1; 9 positions agree with TRBD2. This CDR3 region has 15 residues. Trimming removed 3 bases from V and 2 bases from J; junction bases left unmatched: 3. Looked up from germline, CDR1 is SGDLS and CDR2 is YYNGEE. CDR3 protein: CASSASGGTYNEQFF. The CDR3 nucleotides read TGTGCCAGCAGCGCCAGCGGGGGGACCTACAATGAGCAGTTCTTC.

Comment on this clone: The junction departs from germline at one end; a sequencing error may be responsible. This chain links TRBV6-1 with TRBJ1-1; D remains ambiguous. The CDR3 has 12 amino acids. Germline values: CDR1 MNHNS, CDR2 SASEGT. The CDR3, as DNA: TGTGCCAGCTCTGCGGCTCTCCTCAATCCGGTCTTT. Translating it yields CASSAALLNPVF.

The chain uses TRBV2 and TRBJ1-1, with D maybe TRBD1 (5 bases). CDR1 is SNHLY, CDR2 FYNNEI, per germline. There are 13 residues in the CDR3. V lost 8 bases and J 1 base, leaving 11 bases between the germline ends. CDR3 coding DNA: TGTGCCAGCGGGGTCAGGGAGAACACTGAAGCTTTCTTT. This encodes CASGVRENTEAFF.

The rearrangement joins TRBV10-1 to TRBJ2-5, with D possibly being TRBD2 (6 bases). Trimming took 4 bases from V and 3 from J, leaving 9 bases between them. The V gene's germline CDR1 is WNHNN and CDR2 SYGVQD (reference sequence). CDR3 size: 13 residues. The CDR3 spells CASSAGGEETQYF. The CDR3 DNA reads as TGCGCCAGCAGTGCCGGGGGAGAAGAGACCCAGTACTTC.

The V and J genes are TRBV5-6 and TRBJ2-3, with D hard to call. Per germline, CDR1 SGHDT and CDR2 YYEEEE. CDR3 length: 14 residues. The V gene lost 4 bases and the J gene lost 6 bases, with 15 bases spanning the gap. The CDR3 DNA sequence: TGTGCCAGCAGCGTTTATTCGGTGGGGGATACGCAGTATTTT. Residues: CASSVYSVGDTQYF.

Comments on this clone: The sample has other DNA sequences that encode this CDR3 too. The chain links TRBV7-9 to TRBJ1-6, with a tentative D call TRBD1 (5 bases). From germline, CDR1 is SEHNR and CDR2 FQNEAQ (reference sequence). V was cut by 2 bases and J by 6 bases, with 8 bases left in between. This CDR3 comprises 14 residues. CDR3 region: CASSLQGPNSPLHF. CDR3 DNA sequence: TGTGCCAGCAGCTTACAGGGACCTAATTCACCCCTCCACTTT.

J is TRBJ2-7 and V is TRBV6-1, with TRBD2 matching over 9 bases. The CDR3 totals 15 residues. J was trimmed by 2 bases and V by 7 bases; bases with no gene match: 9. From germline, CDR1 is MNHNS and CDR2 SASEGT. The CDR3 DNA follows: TGTGCCAGCATTACCATAGCGGGGGTACCCTACGAGCAGTACTTC. This encodes CASITIAGVPYEQYF.

This clone was recorded only once. The genes are TRBV7-9 and TRBJ1-6; 7 bases line up with TRBD1. V lost 5 bases to trimming and J lost 6 bases; unmatched junction nucleotides: 4. There are 14 residues in the CDR3. Germline CDR1 is SEHNR and CDR2 is FQNEAQ (reference sequence). The CDR3 nucleotides are TGTGCCAGCAGCCCGGGACAGAGTAATTCACCCCTCCACTTT. It specifies CASSPGQSNSPLHF.

The gene calls are TRBV15 and TRBJ2-7; 10 nucleotides match TRBD2. CDR3 length equals 16 residues. V shed 0 bases, J shed 9 bases, and the junction held 11 bases outside the gene matches. Germline CDR1 LNHNV, CDR2 YYDKDF (reference sequence). This chain's CDR3 is CATSRDGASGRGGQYF. In DNA, the CDR3 is TGTGCCACCAGCAGAGATGGAGCTAGCGGGAGAGGGGGGCAGTACTTC.

This sequence joins TRBV6-7 and TRBJ2-5; D may be TRBD2 (5 bases). TRBV6-7 falls under the ORF class, with uncertain function. The CDR3 sequence is 14 residues long. Between the trimmed V and J ends, which lost 7 bases and 11 bases, there was a span of 23 bases. The CDR3 sequence is CASIERETRRSQYF. The CDR3 DNA is TGTGCCAGCATCGAAAGGGAGACAAGGAGGAGTCAGTACTTC.

This clone showed up just once. The sample holds other DNA sequences that translate to the same CDR3. The gene calls are TRBV9 and TRBJ2-3; no clear D gene. V gave up 1 base and J gave up 0 bases, with 6 bases separating them. Looked up from germline, CDR1 is SGDLS and CDR2 is YYNGEE. The CDR3 consists of 14 residues. CDR3 in DNA: TGTGCCAGCAGCGTATCATCTAGCACAGATACGCAGTATTTT. This encodes CASSVSSSTDTQYF.

The CDR3 region has the DNA TGTGCCAGCAGTCGAGAGACAGGCCTTAATTCACCCCTCCACTTT. Translating gives CASSRETGLNSPLHF. The chain uses TRBV6-5 and TRBJ1-6; possibly TRBD1 for D (6 bases). Germline CDR1 reads MNHEY; CDR2 reads SVGAGI. Trimming stripped 5 bases from V and 6 bases from J, with 14 bases between. CDR3 size: 15 residues.

This chain uses TRBV5-4 with TRBJ2-2; D possibly matches TRBD1 or TRBD2 (5 bases each). The CDR3 loop spans 16 amino acids. Germline lookup yields CDR1 SGHNT and CDR2 YYREEE (reference sequence). V dropped 0 bases and J dropped 0 bases, with 9 bases sitting between them. The DNA of the CDR3 is TGTGCCAGCAGCTTGGGTCGAGGGGCGAACACCGGGGAGCTGTTTTTT. Residues: CASSLGRGANTGELFF.